The sequence of this T cell receptor (beta chain) was determined in a study of radiation and T cells in renal cell carcinoma. General observations from the study: Top tumor clonotypes rose in blood 2 weeks post-radiation, then contracted.

As concerns this clone: Its antigen is as yet unknown.

Repertoires were generated with immunoSEQ multiplex PCR, while TCRdb's copy carries only in-frame clones and drops some. The sample carries 100,000 to 150,000 clones, about four fifths recorded once. Time point described: blood 2 weeks post-SBRT. Treatment: 15 Gy SBRT to primary tumor, nephrectomy 4 weeks later. CDR3 length: 15 amino acids. V was trimmed by 0 bases and J by 1 base, leaving 7 bases between them. Germline V gene lookup returns CDR1 LNHDA and CDR2 SQIVND (reference sequence). This TCR came from a man aged 50-60 years with renal cell carcinoma. The gene calls are TRBV19 and TRBJ1-5; TRBD1 might be the D (5 bases). Sequences were derived from blood, sampled from a patient whose treatment included radiotherapy and nephrectomy. CDR3 loop: CASSIDGGSNQPQHF. CDR3 sequence (DNA): TGTGCCAGTAGTATAGATGGGGGGAGCAATCAGCCCCAGCATTTT.